These T cell receptor beta chains were read from a single sample in a study of cytotoxic CD8 clonotypes in ibrutinib-treated CLL. The repertoire was sequenced with immunoSEQ multiplex PCR; TCRdb's copy has only in-frame clones and lacks some. The table records roughly 47,000 clones, roughly 53% of them present only once. The sequencing here drew on PBMCs, taken after 12 months of ibrutinib treatment. The source is a human donor with chronic lymphocytic leukemia. CDR3s include the opening cysteine and the closing phenylalanine or tryptophan. Fields, in order: clone size, V gene, D gene, J gene, CDR3 DNA, CDR3 protein. A D gene is named only where the DNA matches it firmly. Expanded clones get a size class; other rows say once, few or many, or leave the size out.

clone_size: few; v_call: TRBV27; d_call: TRBD2; j_call: TRBJ2-7; cdr3_nt: TGTGCCAGCAGTCCACGGACTAGCGGTTCCTACGAGCAGTACTTC; cdr3_aa: CASSPRTSGSYEQYF
clone_size: few; v_call: TRBV18; d_call: .; j_call: TRBJ2-3; cdr3_nt: TGTGCCAGCTCACCATCTGGCAGCACAGATACGCAGTATTTT; cdr3_aa: CASSPSGSTDTQYF
clone_size: many; v_call: TRBV5-4; d_call: TRBD2; j_call: TRBJ2-2; cdr3_nt: TGTGCCAGCAGAGCCGGACTAGCGGGAGGGAACACCGGGGAGCTGTTTTTT; cdr3_aa: CASRAGLAGGNTGELFF
clone_size: .; v_call: TRBV4-1; d_call: .; j_call: TRBJ1-4; cdr3_nt: TGCGCCAGCAGCCAAGATTTAGGTGGGGCAGCAATGGGGGAAAAACTGTTTTTT; cdr3_aa: CASSQDLGGAAMGEKLFF
clone_size: once; v_call: TRBV4-2; d_call: .; j_call: TRBJ2-3; cdr3_nt: TGTGCCAGCAGCCAACTTCGTACACAGGCTTCCACAGATACGCAGTATTTT; cdr3_aa: CASSQLRTQASTDTQYF
clone_size: .; v_call: TRBV19; d_call: .; j_call: TRBJ1-3; cdr3_nt: TGTGCCACCCGAACACAGGGTTCAGGAAACACCATATATTTT; cdr3_aa: CATRTQGSGNTIYF
clone_size: few; v_call: TRBV6-6; d_call: .; j_call: TRBJ2-1; cdr3_nt: TGTGCCACCACCACAGGGCTAAATGAGCAGTTCTTC; cdr3_aa: CATTTGLNEQFF
clone_size: many; v_call: TRBV7-8; d_call: .; j_call: TRBJ2-7; cdr3_nt: TGTGCCAGCAGCCCCGACTTAGCCTACGAGCAGTACTTC; cdr3_aa: CASSPDLAYEQYF
clone_size: .; v_call: TRBV7-2; d_call: .; j_call: TRBJ1-1; cdr3_nt: TGTGCCAGCAGCCTACAGATTGGGGACACTGAAGCTTTCTTT; cdr3_aa: CASSLQIGDTEAFF
clone_size: .; v_call: TRBV6-6; d_call: .; j_call: TRBJ2-5; cdr3_nt: TGTGCCTCGGGGGTTGGGACCCAGTACTTC; cdr3_aa: CASGVGTQYF
clone_size: many; v_call: TRBV11-2; d_call: .; j_call: TRBJ1-1; cdr3_nt: TGTGCCAGCAGCTTATACGAAGGGGCCACTGAAGCTTTCTTT; cdr3_aa: CASSLYEGATEAFF
clone_size: .; v_call: TRBV28; d_call: .; j_call: TRBJ1-4; cdr3_nt: TGTGCCAGCAGGCTAGACCGGGCCTTTAATGAAAAACTGTTTTTT; cdr3_aa: CASRLDRAFNEKLFF
clone_size: many; v_call: TRBV2; d_call: .; j_call: TRBJ1-2; cdr3_nt: TGTGCCAGCAAGGAACTCCATGGCTACACCTTC; cdr3_aa: CASKELHGYTF
clone_size: .; v_call: TRBV2; d_call: TRBD1; j_call: TRBJ2-4; cdr3_nt: TGTGCCAGCTCGTTGGACAGGGCCAAAAACATTCAGTACTTC; cdr3_aa: CASSLDRAKNIQYF
clone_size: once; v_call: TRBV19; d_call: TRBD1; j_call: TRBJ2-3; cdr3_nt: TGTGCCAGTAGGCCGACAGGGGGTACGGATACGCAGTATTTT; cdr3_aa: CASRPTGGTDTQYF
clone_size: few; v_call: TRBV2; d_call: TRBD2; j_call: TRBJ2-3; cdr3_nt: TGTGCCAGCCGGAGGACTAGCGGGAATCTTGATACGCAGTATTTT; cdr3_aa: CASRRTSGNLDTQYF
clone_size: .; v_call: TRBV5-5; d_call: .; j_call: TRBJ1-4; cdr3_nt: TGTGCCAGCAGCTTCAGGGTCCGGGTTGCAACTAATGAAAAACTGTTTTTT; cdr3_aa: CASSFRVRVATNEKLFF
clone_size: .; v_call: TRBV5-1; d_call: TRBD1; j_call: TRBJ2-7; cdr3_nt: TGCGCCAGCGGGACATCGACAGGGGGCTTGAACGAGCAGTACTTC; cdr3_aa: CASGTSTGGLNEQYF
clone_size: .; v_call: TRBV5-6; d_call: TRBD1; j_call: TRBJ2-1; cdr3_nt: TGTGCCAGCAGCCTCGACAGGGGACAGGAGCAGTTCTTC; cdr3_aa: CASSLDRGQEQFF
clone_size: .; v_call: TRBV28; d_call: TRBD1; j_call: TRBJ2-2; cdr3_nt: TGTGCCAGCAGTTTGCCGGGACAGGGAAAGCCCGGGGAGCTGTTTTTT; cdr3_aa: CASSLPGQGKPGELFF
clone_size: .; v_call: TRBV28; d_call: .; j_call: TRBJ1-1; cdr3_nt: TGTGCCAGCAGTTCGGGTCGGGGAGCTTTCTTT; cdr3_aa: CASSSGRGAFF
clone_size: .; v_call: TRBV14; d_call: .; j_call: TRBJ1-1; cdr3_nt: TGTGCCAGCAGCGCTAGGAACACTGAAGCTTTCTTT; cdr3_aa: CASSARNTEAFF
clone_size: .; v_call: TRBV2; d_call: TRBD1; j_call: TRBJ1-5; cdr3_nt: TGTGCCAGCAGTGACGGGACAGGGTCTTCCCAGCCCCAGCATTTT; cdr3_aa: CASSDGTGSSQPQHF
clone_size: .; v_call: TRBV18; d_call: TRBD1; j_call: TRBJ2-7; cdr3_nt: TGTGCCAGCTCATCAGGGGACAGTCACGAGCAGTACTTC; cdr3_aa: CASSSGDSHEQYF
clone_size: .; v_call: TRBV29-1; d_call: .; j_call: TRBJ2-5; cdr3_nt: TGCAGCACCCGGAAAGAGACCCAGTACTTC; cdr3_aa: CSTRKETQYF
clone_size: few; v_call: TRBV14; d_call: .; j_call: TRBJ1-2; cdr3_nt: TGTGCCAGCAGCCGAGCGGGGAGAGCCAACTATGGCTACACCTTC; cdr3_aa: CASSRAGRANYGYTF